This T cell receptor gamma chain was obtained from a study of intestinal T cells in coeliac disease (dated by TCRdb to about 2020). Background for the entire study: In the TRG cohort, the mean age of coeliac patients was roughly 15 years compared with almost 55 years for controls, so the coeliac patients were much younger than the controls. Duodenal biopsies from about 35 coeliac disease patients and some 19 non-coeliac controls were included in a second, larger TCR-gamma (TRG) cohort. Duodenal biopsies from about ten coeliac disease patients and about ten non-coeliac controls were included in the TCR-delta (TRD) cohort. Here is what the overall study found, with its caveats: Coeliac and control groups differed significantly in age, although an age-split analysis did not yield significant classification. Of roughly 54 biopsies, some 50 (about 94%) were correctly classified by TRG clustering, and a leave-one-out accuracy of about 90% was reported. FFPE-derived DNA was found to be relatively degraded, and loss of a proportion of TCR sequences in each sample was likely caused by this degradation. It was not possible to tell repeated CDR3 amino acid sequences apart from PCR duplicates. All 22 biopsies in training were correctly classified by TRD kmer-based clustering, and a leave-one-out accuracy of over 75% was reported.

From its cysteine to its phenylalanine, the CDR3 spans 18 amino acids. The DNA shown is the 54-base CDR3, in frame from base 1. Compared with germline, V lacks 8 bases and J lacks 1 base; bases without a gene match: 17. Comment on this clone: Its antigen target is currently unknown. Base qualities are not at hand, and no much larger clone is one base apart.

Libraries were prepared through multiplex PCR. Instrument used: Ion Torrent PGM. TRG repertoires were amplified from about 0.2 ug of biopsy DNA using the LymphoTrack kit, whose primers carry Illumina adapters. TRG amplicons were purified with AMPure XP beads, quantified on a 2100 Bioanalyzer, and pooled equimolarly. An Ion PGM instrument was used to sequence the TRG libraries. The study's own analysis went as follows. FastX discarded any read in which over 10% of nucleotides had a quality score below the third quartile for that patient. Reads were aligned with IMGT/HighV-QUEST to assign V, D and J genes, identify CDR3 regions and assess functionality. Sequences were converted to amino acids, and every sequence predicted to be non-functional was removed. CDR3s were split into kmers, with and without positional annotation; kmer frequencies underwent PCA, and samples were clustered using all 1023 combinations of PCs 1-10. Classification was validated by leave-one-out cross-validation, in which parameters were re-optimised on the remaining samples each time. Shannon diversity was computed with the vegan R package from repeated random subsamples equal to the lowest read count. TCRdb called clones from the public reads with CATT, and repeated DNA sequences were later combined into one row. In this record, the V and J calls reflect TCRdb's handling and not the investigators' own analysis. The sample table holds fewer than 1,400 gamma-chain clones, of which roughly half were seen once. The ten largest make up around 12% of the sample.

For each case, genomic DNA was isolated from ten 5-um FFPE scrolls with the QIAamp DNA FFPE tissue kit. To test whether coeliac disease could be classified from the TCR repertoire, the study used duodenal biopsies that were formalin-fixed paraffin-embedded, fully anonymised, and surplus to diagnostic needs. The V gene is TRGV10 and the J gene is TRGJP2. TRGV10 is classed as an ORF, of uncertain function. This clonotype originated in a human donor with celiac disease. Sequencing used a duodenal biopsy. The bases are TGTGCTGCGTGGGGATTATCCGCCGTTGGTAGTAGTGATTGGATCAAGACGTTT. Translation gives CAAWGLSAVGSSDWIKTF.